Listed below are T cell receptor beta chains from one sample, sequenced in a study of blood T cell repertoires in COVID-19. Clones were sequenced by immunoSEQ multiplex PCR, and TCRdb holds only the in-frame ones, with some missing. The sample shows 130,000 or so clones, 75% to 90% of them seen only once. The sequenced sample consisted of peripheral blood. The receptors were gathered from a man in his fifties or sixties with active COVID-19. CDR3s include the opening cysteine and the closing phenylalanine or tryptophan. The D gene is left open where the match is weak. For some rows the clone size is stated as once, few or many, or as a class when expanded; others skip it.

v_gene	j_gene	d_gene	abundance	CDR3aa	CDR3nt
TRBV5-6	TRBJ2-3	.	.	CASSSVSTDTQYF	TGTGCCAGCAGCTCAGTTAGCACAGATACGCAGTATTTT
TRBV7-9	TRBJ1-2	.	.	CASSQVAVLNYGYTF	TGTGCCAGCAGCCAGGTGGCAGTTCTGAACTATGGCTACACCTTC
TRBV2	TRBJ2-1	TRBD2	.	CASRDGGTSASEQFF	TGTGCCAGCAGAGATGGCGGGACTAGCGCCAGTGAGCAGTTCTTC
TRBV6-2/TRBV6-3	TRBJ2-3	.	.	CASSYGGATDTQYF	TGTGCCAGCAGTTACGGGGGGGCCACAGATACGCAGTATTTT
TRBV5-1	TRBJ2-5	TRBD2	once	CASSLGGAREETQYF	TGCGCCAGCAGCTTGGGAGGGGCGCGGGAGGAGACCCAGTACTTC
TRBV19	TRBJ2-2	.	.	CASSLLAPTGELFF	TGTGCCAGTAGTCTACTAGCACCCACCGGGGAGCTGTTTTTT
TRBV3-1/TRBV3-2	TRBJ1-2	.	once	CASSRKDTYGYTF	TGTGCCAGCAGTAGGAAAGACACTTATGGCTACACCTTC
TRBV25-1	TRBJ1-6	.	.	CASSGGGGASNSPLHF	TGTGCCAGCAGTGGAGGTGGGGGGGCCAGTAATTCACCCCTCCACTTT
TRBV18	TRBJ1-5	TRBD1	.	CASSPLTGLGQPQHF	TGTGCCAGCTCACCATTGACAGGGTTGGGGCAGCCCCAGCATTTT
TRBV6-5	TRBJ2-7	.	.	CASSYGAAFNYEQYF	TGTGCCAGCAGTTACGGGGCAGCGTTCAACTACGAGCAGTACTTC
TRBV5-1	TRBJ1-4	.	.	CASSPTARVDEKLFF	TGCGCCAGCAGCCCGACAGCCAGGGTGGATGAAAAACTGTTTTTT
TRBV30	TRBJ2-2	.	.	CAWSVQVTGELFF	TGTGCCTGGAGTGTACAGGTTACCGGGGAGCTGTTTTTT
TRBV5-1	TRBJ2-5	.	.	CASSLGGGEETQYF	TGCGCCAGCAGCCTCGGCGGGGGCGAAGAGACCCAGTACTTC
TRBV24-1	TRBJ2-3	TRBD1	once	CATSDGTGLRTDTQYF	TGTGCCACCAGTGATGGGACAGGGCTCCGCACAGATACGCAGTATTTT
TRBV9	TRBJ2-5	TRBD2	.	CASSVGGGGHETQYF	TGTGCCAGCAGCGTCGGAGGCGGGGGGCATGAGACCCAGTACTTC
TRBV10-3	TRBJ2-2	TRBD2	few	CAISPRASGGYTNTGELFF	TGTGCCATCAGCCCCCGGGCTAGCGGGGGGTATACGAACACCGGGGAGCTGTTTTTT
TRBV2	TRBJ2-1	.	.	CASSDARGPYNEQFF	TGTGCCAGCAGTGACGCCAGGGGACCCTACAATGAGCAGTTCTTC
TRBV6-6	TRBJ1-3	TRBD1	.	CASRHPSGGGGNTIYF	TGTGCCAGCAGACACCCTTCAGGGGGCGGTGGAAACACCATATATTTT
TRBV19	TRBJ1-3	.	.	CASIKGVSGNTIYF	TGTGCCAGCATCAAGGGGGTCTCTGGAAACACCATATATTTT
TRBV2	TRBJ2-3	.	.	CASRAQDSSTDTQYF	TGTGCCAGCAGAGCTCAGGACAGCAGCACAGATACGCAGTATTTT
TRBV30	TRBJ2-6	.	.	CAWSVQGANVLTF	TGTGCCTGGAGTGTCCAGGGGGCCAACGTCCTGACTTTC
TRBV18	TRBJ2-5	TRBD2	once	CASSPIPGLEETQYF	TGTGCCAGCTCACCTATTCCGGGACTAGAAGAGACCCAGTACTTC
TRBV6-6	TRBJ1-2	TRBD1	.	CASSAGQGAGYGYTF	TGTGCCAGCAGTGCCGGACAGGGGGCAGGCTATGGCTACACCTTC